This T cell receptor (beta chain) appears in the sequencing data of a study of CD8+ T cells in alopecia areata (dated by TCRdb to 2016 to 2019). About the investigation overall: Treated patients were enrolled in an open-label pilot trial of oral tofacitinib at 5 to 10 mg twice daily for moderate-to-severe alopecia areata. On the human side, TCRbeta sequencing was run on scalp tissue and on sorted CD4+ and CD8+ peripheral blood T cells from healthy controls and from alopecia areata patients with either patchy or totalis/universalis disease. Patients received tofacitinib for 6 to 18 months and were then followed off drug for 6 months to check for delayed response and recurrence. Biopsies were taken from tofacitinib-treated patients at baseline and at 4 and 24 weeks of treatment, and a later scalp biopsy was taken in several of the tofacitinib-treated patients. RNA was obtained with the PAXgene miRNA kit for fixed scalp, the miRNeasy kit for PBMCs, and the RNeasy kit for mouse skin. TCRbeta CDR3 regions were amplified by immunoSEQ multiplex PCR using 35 Vbeta forward and 13 Jbeta reverse primers. The study used high-throughput TCRbeta sequencing to examine T cell clonal expansion in alopecia areata, in both the C3H/HeJ mouse model and human patients. Scalp clonality was compared among normal scalp (n=4), patchy alopecia areata scalp (n=8), and alopecia totalis/universalis scalp (n=8). General findings and caveats noted by the study authors: Unlike mouse skin, which is dominated by gammadelta T cells, normal human skin has resident alphabeta T cells that are also sequenced, and this complicates analysis of the scalp TCR repertoire. Shared TCR sequences between patients were less evident than in mice, which may be partly attributable to HLA diversity in the patient population. Lesional scalp, especially in alopecia totalis/universalis, showed higher clonality and more expanded CD8+ clones than normal scalp, suggesting antigenic drive.

Concerning this clone itself: The antigen this receptor binds is unknown. It has no much larger one-base neighbor in the sample; base qualities were not kept.

The library was built by means of the immunoSEQ multiplex PCR assay. RNA was extracted from all samples and reverse transcribed into cDNA, which served as template for TCR sequencing. SuperScript III was used to make first-strand cDNA, primed with a 2:1 mix of oligo-dT and random hexamers. A synthetic immune receptor repertoire was used to assess amplification bias, and residual bias was removed computationally. On the authors' methods: After raw reads were preprocessed to remove errors, the CDR3 was defined following IMGT conventions as running from the conserved cysteine to phenylalanine. Clonality was computed as 1 minus the Shannon entropy, with the entropy normalized by log2 of the number of productive unique TCRs. CD4 or CD8 identity of scalp clones was inferred by cross-referencing scalp TCRbeta sequences with sorted blood CD4 and CD8 repertoires. TCRdb mirrors the immuneACCESS table, restricted to in-frame sequences. Some clones are absent from its copies; in checked studies, under half trace to an unresolved V gene, and the reason for the others is unknown. V and J calls and clone size come straight from that table; D and trimming were deduced from the DNA. The sample contains about 120,000 clones, around two fifths of them found a single time. The top ten constitute 3% to 3.5% of the sample.

From alopecia areata patients, peripheral blood was collected along with lesional scalp punch biopsies. PBMCs were isolated by density centrifugation and stained for CD3, CD4 and CD8, and CD4+ and CD8+ T cells were sorted on a FACSAria. The CDR3 numbers 14 residues from cysteine through phenylalanine. Only CDR3 DNA is held: 42 bases, read in frame from base 1. Per the germline V gene, SQVTM is the CDR1 and ANQGSEA is the CDR2. After removal of 6 bases from V and 3 bases from J, the junction retains 8 bases not matched to a gene. The rearranged segments are TRBV29-1 and TRBJ2-7; 10 of the junction bases match TRBD2. Source material: CD4+ T cells sorted from blood. The sequence derives from a human donor with alopecia areata. The sequenced DNA is TGCAGCGTGGGGAGCGGGAGGGCCCTCTACGAGCAGTACTTC. It codes for CSVGSGRALYEQYF.